The clone carrying this TCR beta chain was picked up one time. This record comes from a study of shared T cell receptors in the human thymus. Profiling relied on immunoSEQ multiplex PCR, and the TCRdb table lists in-frame clones only, not all of them. This sample yields hundreds of thousands of clones, of which roughly 90% are seen a single time; 0.01% belongs to the top ten. Trimming took off 4 bases at V and 9 bases at J, with 23 bases between the two ends. This CDR3 spans 16 amino acids. Germline assignment: CDR1 SGHNT and CDR2 YYREEE (reference sequence). This same sample was also part of a study on human thymus T cells.

The sample consisted of thymocytes. The rearrangement links TRBV5-4 to TRBJ2-1; D not certain. This clonotype originated in a boy in the first two years of life with a congenital heart defect. The CDR3 sequence is CASSEETGDQQCEQFF. CDR3 nucleotide sequence: TGTGCCAGCAGCGAGGAGACTGGAGACCAACAATGTGAGCAGTTCTTC.